This T cell receptor (beta chain) derives from a study of shared T cell receptors in the human thymus. The method was immunoSEQ multiplex PCR; TCRdb's version includes in-frame clones alone and lacks a portion of them. The sample consists of roughly 500,000 clones, around 82% of them appearing once. The CDR3 is 12 amino acids. CDR1 is LGHNT, CDR2 FRNRAP, per germline. With 3 bases removed from V and 8 bases from J, the gap between germline ends came to 10 bases. The sample holds one count of this clone. This sample also belongs to another study, concerning human thymus T cells. That study reports: Resections removed during corrective heart surgery provided the thymus tissue used. Repertoires from thymus and blood appeared to show biased V and J gene usage. Reports from related research described highly overlapping thymic repertoires among unrelated individuals.

The chain combines TRBV12-5 with TRBJ1-1; D is uncertain. Material: thymocytes. This clonotype was obtained from a boy under three years old with a congenital heart defect. This CDR3 is CASGFLFLEAFF. The CDR3 region has the DNA TGTGCTAGTGGTTTCCTCTTTCTAGAAGCTTTCTTT. Together with reference TRBV12-5 and TRBJ1-1, the CDR3 gives the full variable domain: DARVTQTPRHKVTEMGQEVTMRCQPILGHNTVFWYRQTMMQGLELLAYFRNRAPLDDSGMPKDRFSAEMPDATLATLKIQPSEPRDSAVYFCASGFLFLEAFFGQGTRLTVV.